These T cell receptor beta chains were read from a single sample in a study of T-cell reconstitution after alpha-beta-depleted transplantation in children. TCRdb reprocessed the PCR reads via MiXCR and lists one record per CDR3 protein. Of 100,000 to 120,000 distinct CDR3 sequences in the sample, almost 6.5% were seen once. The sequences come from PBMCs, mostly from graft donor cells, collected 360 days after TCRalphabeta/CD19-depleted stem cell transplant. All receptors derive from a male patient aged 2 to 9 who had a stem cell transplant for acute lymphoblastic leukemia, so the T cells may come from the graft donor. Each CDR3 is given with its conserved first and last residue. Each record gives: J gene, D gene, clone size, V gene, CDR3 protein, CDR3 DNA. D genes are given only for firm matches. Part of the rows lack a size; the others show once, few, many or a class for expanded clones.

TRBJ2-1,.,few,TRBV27,CASSFPHLAGYNEQFF,TGTGCCAGCAGTTTCCCTCACTTGGCCGGGTACAATGAGCAGTTCTTC
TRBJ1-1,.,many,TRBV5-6,CASSFLGLSTEAFF,TGTGCCAGCAGCTTTCTGGGGCTAAGCACTGAAGCTTTCTTT
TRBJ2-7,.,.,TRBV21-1,CASSKEDPVGSYEQYF,TGTGCCAGCAGCAAAGAGGACCCAGTAGGCTCCTACGAGCAGTACTTC
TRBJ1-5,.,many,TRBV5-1,CAIGRRNQPQHF,TGCGCCATTGGCAGGCGCAATCAGCCCCAGCATTTT
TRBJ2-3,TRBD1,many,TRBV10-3,CAISDLGTGVTDTQYF,TGTGCCATCAGTGACCTCGGGACAGGGGTCACAGATACGCAGTATTTT
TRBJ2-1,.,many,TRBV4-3,CASSQDWAGALQFF,TGCGCCAGCAGCCAAGATTGGGCAGGTGCGCTTCAGTTCTTC
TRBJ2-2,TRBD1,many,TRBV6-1,CASTGQVNTGELFF,TGTGCCAGCACGGGACAGGTGAACACCGGGGAGCTGTTTTTT
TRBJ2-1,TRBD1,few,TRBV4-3,CASSQDPPFGQGYYNEQFF,TGCGCCAGCAGCCAAGATCCCCCCTTCGGACAGGGGTACTACAATGAGCAGTTCTTC
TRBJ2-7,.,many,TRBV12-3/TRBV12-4,CASSSGPHEQYF,TGTGCCAGCAGCTCGGGACCCCACGAGCAGTACTTC
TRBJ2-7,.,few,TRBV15,CATRSTTGYEQYF,TGTGCCACCAGAAGCACTACTGGCTACGAGCAGTACTTC
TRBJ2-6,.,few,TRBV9,CASSVPLWPQGLSGANVLTF,TGTGCCAGCAGCGTACCCCTATGGCCCCAAGGGCTCTCTGGGGCCAACGTCCTGACTTTC
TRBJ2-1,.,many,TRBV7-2,CASTRRANEQFF,TGTGCCAGCACCCGGCGGGCGAATGAGCAGTTCTTC
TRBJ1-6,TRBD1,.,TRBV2,CASKGDRVYGSPLHF,TGTGCCAGCAAAGGGGACAGGGTGTATGGTTCACCCCTCCACTTT
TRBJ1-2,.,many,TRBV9,CASSGGRLYGYTF,TGTGCCAGCAGCGGAGGACGCCTCTATGGCTACACCTTC
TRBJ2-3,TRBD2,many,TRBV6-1,CASSEGLAGAADTQYF,TGTGCCAGCAGTGAAGGACTAGCGGGAGCGGCAGATACGCAGTATTTT
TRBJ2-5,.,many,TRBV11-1,CASSPIWEEETQYF,TGTGCCAGCAGCCCAATCTGGGAGGAAGAGACCCAGTACTTC
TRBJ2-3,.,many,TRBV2,CASSEIGADTDTQYF,TGTGCCAGCAGTGAAATCGGGGCAGACACAGATACGCAGTATTTT
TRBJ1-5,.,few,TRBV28,CASSPLYGNQPQHF,TGTGCCAGCAGTCCGTTATACGGCAATCAGCCCCAGCATTTT
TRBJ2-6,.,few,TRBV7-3,CASSITGSYSGANVLTF,TGTGCCAGCAGTATAACCGGCAGCTACTCTGGGGCCAACGTCCTGACTTTC
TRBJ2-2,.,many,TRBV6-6,CASFIPGELFF,TGTGCCAGCTTTATCCCCGGGGAGCTGTTTTTT
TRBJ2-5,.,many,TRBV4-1,CASSQGGRLSGETQYF,TGCGCCAGCAGCCAAGGGGGACGTCTTAGCGGAGAGACCCAGTACTTC
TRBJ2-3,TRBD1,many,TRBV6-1,CAIRGIPGTDTQYF,TGTGCCATCAGGGGGATCCCTGGCACAGATACGCAGTATTTT